This TCR beta chain was recovered during a study of T cell changes during pregnancy in multiple sclerosis. V shed 6 bases, J shed 0 bases, and the junction held 13 bases outside the gene matches. The V gene's germline CDR1 is MNHEY and CDR2 SMNVEV (reference sequence). This CDR3 comprises 18 residues. Repertoires were generated with immunoSEQ multiplex PCR, while TCRdb's copy carries only in-frame clones and drops some. The table shows 45,000 to 65,000 clones, with 85% to 95% occurring only once. The material was CD8+ T cells from peripheral blood mononuclear cells, obtained in the third trimester of pregnancy. This sequence was found in a female donor with multiple sclerosis, enrolled in a pregnancy study. This sequence joins TRBV27 and TRBJ2-2; 7 bases line up with TRBD2. CDR3: CASRPHPRDYSNTGELFF. CDR3 in DNA: TGTGCCAGCAGACCACACCCCCGGGACTACTCGAACACCGGGGAGCTGTTTTTT.